One and the same sample provided the 25 T cell receptor beta chains below, sequenced in a study of blood T cells in healthy people across ages. The authors ran a second PCR of roughly 6 to 12 cycles using a sample-barcoded 5' primer and a J-beta primer mix. One entry per CDR3 protein, called by TCRdb with MiXCR from the 5' RACE reads. The table shows around 800,000 distinct CDR3 sequences, with about 47% occurring only once. Material for sequencing was blood. The receptors originated from a man older than 75 in good health.

This clonotype was picked up a small number of times. The V call is TRBV24-1, the J call TRBJ2-5; no firm D call. Germline assignment: CDR1 KGHDR and CDR2 SFDVKD. The CDR3 length is 15 residues. V lost 4 bases, J lost 3 bases, and 14 bases lay in between. The CDR3 DNA reads as TGTGCCACCAGTGAACCGAGCCCCGAGGAAGAGACCCAGTACTTC. Translated, it gives CATSEPSPEEETQYF.

The rearrangement uses TRBV5-1 and TRBJ2-1, with a possible D match to TRBD2 (6 bases). This CDR3 comprises 14 residues. Germline lookup yields CDR1 SGHRS and CDR2 YFSETQ. The V and J ends lost 6 bases and 5 bases respectively, with 15 bases between them. As DNA, the CDR3 is TGCGCCAGCAACCCGACTGGAGGGAACAATGAGCAGTTCTTC. Amino acid sequence: CASNPTGGNNEQFF. The full variable domain, rest sourced from reference TRBV5-1 and TRBJ2-1, is KAGVTQTPRYLIKTRGQQVTLSCSPISGHRSVSWYQQTPGQGLQFLFEYFSETQRNKGNFPGRFSGRQFSNSRSEMNVSTLELGDSALYLCASNPTGGNNEQFFGPGTRLTVL.

V is TRBV27 and J is TRBJ2-3, with D possibly matching TRBD2 (5 bases). V lost 5 bases, J lost 9 bases, and 12 bases lay in between. This CDR3 has 12 amino acids. CDR1 is MNHEY and CDR2 is SMNVEV in the germline V gene (reference sequence). For the CDR3, the DNA is TGTGCCAGCAGTCCAGGACCGGGAACGCAGTATTTT. Amino acid sequence: CASSPGPGTQYF.

The gene calls are TRBV29-1 and TRBJ2-1; D gene ambiguous. This CDR3 has 15 residues. Germline V lookup: CDR1 SQVTM, CDR2 ANQGSEA. The V end was cut by 6 bases, the J end by 0 bases, with 15 bases between. The CDR3 is CSVRLYTRSYNEQFF. In DNA form, the CDR3 reads TGCAGCGTACGCCTTTACACTCGCTCCTACAATGAGCAGTTCTTC.

Note on this clonotype: A much larger clone lies one base from this, so it may be a read error. This chain connects TRBV29-1 to TRBJ2-5, with D maybe TRBD2 (6 bases). V lost 4 bases and J lost 11, with 20 bases in between. The CDR3 spans 13 residues. Germline CDR1 and CDR2: SQVTM and ANQGSEA. The CDR3 DNA follows: TGCAGCGTTGGGCGGGATGGTACGGGAGAGCAGTACTTC. Its translation: CSVGRDGTGEQYF.

This chain joins TRBV4-3 and TRBJ2-1, with TRBD2 matching 9 bases. V was clipped by 0 bases and J by 3 bases; unmatched bases: 6. There are 17 residues in the CDR3. Germline values: CDR1 LGHNA, CDR2 YSLEER. CDR3 sequence reads: CASSQEGRGGGYNEQFF. As DNA, the CDR3 is TGCGCCAGCAGCCAAGAAGGACGCGGGGGGGGCTACAATGAGCAGTTCTTC.

This chain links TRBV7-8 with TRBJ1-4, with D unclear. The CDR3 spans 14 residues. The germline V gene encodes CDR1 SGHVS and CDR2 FQNEAQ. The V and J ends lost 4 bases and 4 bases respectively, with 10 bases between them. The CDR3 nucleotides read TGTGCCAGCAGCTCGGATTTTTATAATGAAAAACTGTTTTTT. Translated, it gives CASSSDFYNEKLFF.

The table lists this clonotype with many counts. The rearrangement uses TRBV20-1 and TRBJ2-1, with 12 bases aligning to TRBD2. Germline CDR1 DFQATT, CDR2 SNEGSKA (reference sequence). Trimming took 6 bases from V and 7 from J; bases not matched to a gene: 10. The CDR3 length is 15 residues. CDR3 loop: CSALSPSGRANEQFF. CDR3 DNA: TGCAGTGCGCTCTCTCCTAGCGGGAGGGCTAATGAGCAGTTCTTC.

This clonotype was counted ten times or more. The chain has TRBV29-1 and TRBJ2-6; TRBD1 matches 9 bases. This CDR3 spans 15 amino acids. Germline V CDR1 and CDR2: SQVTM, ANQGSEA. Unmatched junction bases numbered 5, after V lost 6 bases and J lost 2 bases. The CDR3 region has the DNA TGCAGCGTCAGGGACAGGGACGCTGGGGCCAACGTCCTGACTTTC. It encodes CSVRDRDAGANVLTF.

In this sample, this clonotype turned up a few times. The chain couples TRBV20-1 to TRBJ2-3; D uncertain. Trimming cost V 5 bases and J 2 bases, with 17 bases left between them. Germline CDR1 DFQATT, CDR2 SNEGSKA (reference sequence). CDR3 length equals 15 residues. The CDR3 DNA is TGCAGTGCTGCACCTGAGGCGGCGAACACAGATACGCAGTATTTT. Protein: CSAAPEAANTDTQYF.

This clonotype was recorded at least ten times. The chain links TRBV7-6 to TRBJ2-7, with 8 bases aligning to TRBD1. Per the germline V gene, CDR1 is SGHVS and CDR2 is FNYEAQ. The V and J ends lost 3 bases and 4 bases, in that order; junction bases with no gene match: 5. This CDR3 contains 14 residues. This chain's CDR3 is CASSFDRGGYEQYF. CDR3 DNA sequence: TGTGCCAGCAGCTTTGACAGGGGAGGTTACGAGCAGTACTTC.

The chain carries TRBV3-1 and TRBJ1-1; TRBD1 is a possible D gene (5 bases). Looked up from germline, CDR1 is LGHDT and CDR2 is YNNKEL (reference sequence). This CDR3 has 13 residues. Trimming cost V 2 bases and J 5 bases, with 9 bases left between them. Written as DNA, the CDR3 is TGTGCCAGCAGCCAAAGGGGCGAGACTGAAGCTTTCTTT. It translates to CASSQRGETEAFF.

V gene TRBV7-2 combines with J gene TRBJ2-5; 7 bases are a match to TRBD2. J lost 1 base, V lost 5 bases, and 4 bases had no gene match. Germline V gene sequence: CDR1 SGHTA, CDR2 FQGNSA. This CDR3 contains 14 residues. The CDR3 sequence: CASSGRTSQETQYF. The CDR3 DNA sequence: TGTGCCAGCAGCGGACGGACTAGCCAAGAGACCCAGTACTTC.

This clonotype was counted a few times. This chain connects TRBV29-1 to TRBJ2-7; weak D call: TRBD1 (5 bases). Germline V gene lookup returns CDR1 SQVTM and CDR2 ANQGSEA. V gave up 6 bases and J gave up 1 base, with 13 bases separating them. The CDR3 sequence is 13 residues long. The CDR3 coding sequence is TGCAGCGTATCCGAGACAGCTTCCTACGAGCAGTACTTC. This encodes CSVSETASYEQYF.

J is TRBJ1-2 and V is TRBV7-3; no reliable D call. Germline V gene data show CDR1 as SGHTA and CDR2 as FQGTGA. The V end lost 1 base, the J end lost 7 bases, and 10 bases lay between the germline ends. CDR3 length equals 13 residues. CDR3 protein: CASSLMGGLGYTF. The CDR3 DNA follows: TGTGCCAGCAGCTTAATGGGTGGTCTTGGCTACACCTTC.

The rearrangement joins TRBV5-1 to TRBJ2-1; TRBD2 matches 9 bases. The V gene's germline CDR1 is SGHRS and CDR2 YFSETQ. The V gene end was trimmed by 0 bases and the J gene end by 8 bases; junction bases not matched to a gene: 9. This CDR3 is built from 16 residues. This CDR3 is CASSLAGGGRAYEQFF. In DNA, the CDR3 is TGCGCCAGCAGCTTGGCCGGTGGCGGGAGGGCATATGAGCAGTTCTTC.

The chain employs TRBV5-1 and TRBJ2-1; TRBD2 agrees at 9 bases. Germline V gives CDR1 SGHRS, CDR2 YFSETQ. The CDR3 is 14 residues long. With 6 bases clipped from V and 0 bases from J, the junction kept 1 base outside the gene matches. The CDR3 DNA reads as TGCGCCAGCACACTAGCGGGCTCCTACAATGAGCAGTTCTTC. It specifies CASTLAGSYNEQFF.

V gene TRBV21-1 combines with J gene TRBJ2-3. TRBV21-1 is given as a pseudogene. CDR3 size: 14 residues. Written as DNA, the CDR3 is TGTGCCAGCAGCGGGCAGAAAGGCACAGGTACGCAGTATTTT. Protein product: CASSGQKGTGTQYF.

The chain uses TRBV7-2 and TRBJ2-7; 7 bases agree with TRBD1. Germline loops: CDR1 SGHTA, CDR2 FQGNSA. This CDR3 contains 18 residues. Trimming removed 2 bases from V and 0 bases from J; junction bases left unmatched: 13. The CDR3 DNA reads as TGTGCCAGCAGCTTAAGAAGGGGGCAGGGCTACTTCTCCTACGAGCAGTACTTC. This sequence encodes CASSLRRGQGYFSYEQYF.

The J gene is TRBJ2-3, the V gene TRBV10-3; D perhaps matches TRBD2 (6 bases). V was trimmed by 0 bases and J by 4 bases, leaving 11 bases between them. This CDR3 contains 15 residues. Germline V CDR1 and CDR2: ENHRY, SYGVKD. The CDR3 protein is CAISESGSRADTQYF. The CDR3 bases are TGTGCCATCAGTGAGTCCGGGAGTCGGGCAGATACGCAGTATTTT.

This clonotype has just a few counts. The chain links TRBV7-2 to TRBJ1-5, with D perhaps TRBD1 (5 bases). V dropped 8 bases and J dropped 0 bases, with 8 bases sitting between them. The CDR3 consists of 13 residues. The germline V gene has CDR1 SGHTA and CDR2 FQGNSA. This CDR3 reads CASRGSSNQPQHF. In nucleotides, the CDR3 is TGTGCCAGCCGGGGGTCTAGCAATCAGCCCCAGCATTTT.

The CDR3 sequence: CASRTGTVEFF. Written as DNA, the CDR3 is TGTGCCAGCAGAACCGGGACAGTAGAGTTCTTC. The chain combines TRBV11-2 with TRBJ2-1; 7 bases match TRBD1. The CDR3 sequence is 11 residues long. Trimming at V came to 6 bases and at J to 14 bases, leaving 7 bases not matched to a gene. The germline gives CDR1 SGHAT, CDR2 FQNNGV.

This chain links TRBV12-3 or TRBV12-4 with TRBJ2-7, with a weak D call TRBD2 (6 bases). Trimming took 6 bases from V and 7 from J, leaving 13 bases between them. CDR3 length equals 12 residues. The CDR3 sequence: CASRALAGEQYF. CDR3 nucleotide sequence: TGTGCCAGCAGGGCGCTCGCGGGGGAGCAGTACTTC.

The V call is TRBV28, the J call TRBJ2-3; tentatively, D is TRBD1 (5 bases). V shed 2 bases and J shed 1 base, with 13 bases lying between them. CDR1 and CDR2 (germline): MDHEN, SYDVKM. CDR3 length: 16 amino acids. Here the CDR3 DNA reads TGTGCCAGCAGTTTAACTGAACAGGACCGCACAGATACGCAGTATTTT. It translates to CASSLTEQDRTDTQYF.

In the case of this clonotype: Given a much more abundant clone one base away, this may be a read error. The chain couples TRBV7-2 to TRBJ2-1; 7 bases agree with TRBD2. Losses at the gene ends were 5 bases for V and 8 bases for J; bases not matched to a gene: 9. This CDR3 has 14 amino acids. The germline gives CDR1 SGHTA, CDR2 FQGNSA. The CDR3 nucleotides are TGTACCAGCAGCCGGGAGGCTCTAGCGGATGAGCAGTTCTTC. It translates to CTSSREALADEQFF.